These 13 T cell receptor beta chains originate from one sample sequenced in a study of post-analysis software for immune sequencing data. General observations from the study: Comparison of patients with controls showed four or five TRBV segments more frequent in patients, TRBV5-6, TRBV5-1 and TRBV20-1 among them.

These receptors are not linked to any known antigen. Libraries were made from TCR beta cDNA, and they carried unique molecular identifiers. TCRdb ran MiXCR on the PCR reads and lists one entry per CDR3 protein. The sample holds 650,000 to 850,000 distinct CDR3 sequences, just over 45% seen once. Sequenced input: blood. These receptors were obtained from a girl aged 5 to 17 with multiple sclerosis.

This chain connects TRBV5-1 to TRBJ2-1; TRBD1 matches at 8 bases. The CDR3 loop spans 15 amino acids. Germline loops: CDR1 SGHRS, CDR2 YFSETQ. Trimming at V came to 4 bases and at J to 1 base, leaving 4 bases not matched to a gene. The DNA for the CDR3 is TGCGCCAGCAGCACCGGACAGGGATCCTACAATGAGCAGTTCTTC. Protein: CASSTGQGSYNEQFF.

This sequence joins TRBV7-9 and TRBJ2-1, with TRBD1 matching over 10 bases. CDR1 and CDR2 (germline): SEHNR, FQNEAQ (reference sequence). The J segment lost 7 bases and the V segment lost 5 bases, leaving 8 bases of the junction unmatched. This CDR3 is 15 amino acids long. The CDR3 sequence: CASSPRQGATNEQFF. The CDR3 DNA reads as TGTGCCAGCAGCCCCAGACAGGGGGCTACAAATGAGCAGTTCTTC.

The chain combines TRBV7-2 with TRBJ2-4; possibly TRBD2 for D (5 bases). The J call may be wrong; the DNA end is better matched by TRBJ2-7. The CDR3 has 12 residues. Germline-derived CDR1 and CDR2 are SGHTA and FQGNSA. The CDR3, as DNA: TGTGCCAGCAGCTCCCGGGAAAACGAGCAGTACTTC. This gives the protein CASSSRENEQYF.

The sample holds a few counts of this clonotype. The V call is TRBV7-9, the J call TRBJ1-2; the D gene is possibly TRBD1 (6 bases). There are 13 residues in the CDR3. V lost 5 bases and J 8 bases, leaving 15 bases between the germline ends. Germline values: CDR1 SEHNR, CDR2 FQNEAQ (reference sequence). The CDR3, as DNA: TGTGCCAGCAGCCCTGTGAGGACAGAAGGCTACACCTTC. It yields the protein CASSPVRTEGYTF.

J is TRBJ1-1 and V is TRBV19, with TRBD1 as a possible D gene (5 bases). This CDR3 comprises 14 residues. V was clipped by 6 bases and J by 3 bases, with 14 bases between them. Germline loops: CDR1 LNHDA, CDR2 SQIVND (reference sequence). The CDR3 protein is CASRRPGPHTEAFF. The CDR3 DNA reads as TGTGCCAGTAGGAGACCGGGACCCCACACTGAAGCTTTCTTT.

V and J are TRBV15 and TRBJ2-5; weak D call: TRBD2 (6 bases). Germline loops: CDR1 LNHNV, CDR2 YYDKDF (reference sequence). Deletions cut 9 bases from V and 2 bases from J, with 16 bases between. The CDR3 runs 14 residues. The CDR3 loop reads CATSFGSGQETQYF. CDR3 in DNA: TGTGCCACATCCTTCGGGAGTGGGCAAGAGACCCAGTACTTC.

J is TRBJ2-5 and V is TRBV20-1, with D unclear. Trimming removed 1 base at V and 3 bases at J, with 6 bases between. The CDR3 is 12 amino acids. Germline V gene sequence: CDR1 DFQATT, CDR2 SNEGSKA (reference sequence). This chain's CDR3 is CSARAIKETQYF. CDR3 DNA: TGCAGTGCTAGAGCTATTAAAGAGACCCAGTACTTC.

In its sample, this clonotype was seen a few times. V and J are TRBV29-1 and TRBJ1-1; D is unclear. V was pared by 3 bases and J by 1 base, with 6 bases between. Per germline, CDR1 SQVTM and CDR2 ANQGSEA. This CDR3 contains 12 residues. CDR3 sequence: CSVDLENTEAFF. The CDR3 DNA follows: TGCAGCGTTGATCTGGAGAACACTGAAGCTTTCTTT.

The chain has TRBV5-1 and TRBJ2-3; D is uncertain. Trimming pared 1 base from V and 1 base from J, leaving 10 bases between. The CDR3 extends over 15 amino acids. Germline CDR1 is SGHRS and CDR2 is YFSETQ. The CDR3 sequence: CASSLFADRTDTQYF. The CDR3 DNA reads as TGCGCCAGCAGCTTGTTCGCGGACCGCACAGATACGCAGTATTTT.

The V gene is TRBV7-3, the J gene TRBJ2-7; D not resolved. CDR1 and CDR2 (germline): SGHTA, FQGTGA. The V end lost 2 bases, the J end lost 5 bases, and 10 bases lay between the germline ends. The CDR3 is made up of 13 amino acids. The CDR3 region has the DNA TGTGCCAGCAGCTTAGGCAACACCCACGAGCAGTACTTC. It yields the protein CASSLGNTHEQYF. Full variable domain (missing parts from reference TRBV7-3 and TRBJ2-7): GAGVSQTPSNKVTEKGKYVELRCDPISGHTALYWYRQSLGQGPEFLIYFQGTGAADDSGLPNDRFFAVRPEGSVSTLKIQRTERGDSAVYLCASSLGNTHEQYFGPGTRLTVT.

V gene TRBV6-1 combines with J gene TRBJ1-2; D perhaps matches TRBD1 (5 bases). The length of the CDR3 is 13 residues. Deletions cut 2 bases from V and 2 bases from J, with 6 bases between. The germline V gene encodes CDR1 MNHNS and CDR2 SASEGT. In DNA, the CDR3 is TGTGCCAGCAGTGAAAACAGGAACTATGGCTACACCTTC. Translating gives CASSENRNYGYTF.

V and J are TRBV7-9 and TRBJ1-2; perhaps TRBD1 as D (5 bases). This CDR3 contains 12 residues. The germline V and J ends were trimmed by 4 bases and 6 bases, with 9 bases remaining between them. The germline gives CDR1 SEHNR, CDR2 FQNEAQ (reference sequence). The CDR3 sequence: CASSSRADGYTF. CDR3 nucleotide sequence: TGTGCCAGCAGCTCCAGGGCCGATGGCTACACCTTC.

The chain uses TRBV12-3 or TRBV12-4 and TRBJ1-4; D is uncertain. This CDR3 has 15 amino acids. The ends were cut back, 2 bases at V and 8 bases at J, with 15 bases in the middle. CDR3 region: CASSLSAVVGEKLFF. In nucleotides, the CDR3 is TGTGCCAGCAGTTTATCAGCTGTAGTCGGCGAAAAACTGTTTTTT.